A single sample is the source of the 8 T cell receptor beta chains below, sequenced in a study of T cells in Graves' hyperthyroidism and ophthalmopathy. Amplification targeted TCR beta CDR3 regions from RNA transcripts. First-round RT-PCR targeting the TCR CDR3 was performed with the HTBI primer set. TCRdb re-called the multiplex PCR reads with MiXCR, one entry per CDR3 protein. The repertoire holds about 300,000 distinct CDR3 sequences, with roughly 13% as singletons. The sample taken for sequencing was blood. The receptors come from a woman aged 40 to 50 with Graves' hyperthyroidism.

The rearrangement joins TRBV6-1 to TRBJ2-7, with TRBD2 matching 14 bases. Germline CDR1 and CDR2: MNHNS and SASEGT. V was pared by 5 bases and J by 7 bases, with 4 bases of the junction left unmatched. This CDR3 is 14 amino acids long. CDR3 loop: CASSPGTSGREQYF. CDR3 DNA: TGTGCCAGCAGTCCGGGGACTAGCGGGAGAGAGCAGTACTTC.

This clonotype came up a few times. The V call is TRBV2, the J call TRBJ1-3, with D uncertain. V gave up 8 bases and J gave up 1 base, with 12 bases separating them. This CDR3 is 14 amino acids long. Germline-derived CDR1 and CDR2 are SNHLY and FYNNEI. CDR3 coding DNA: TGTGCCAGCGCCTTCAGCCTATCTGGAAACACCATATATTTT. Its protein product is CASAFSLSGNTIYF.

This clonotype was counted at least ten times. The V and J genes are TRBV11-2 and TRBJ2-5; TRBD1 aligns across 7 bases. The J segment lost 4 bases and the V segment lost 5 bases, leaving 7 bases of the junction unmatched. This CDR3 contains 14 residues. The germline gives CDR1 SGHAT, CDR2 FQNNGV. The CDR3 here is CASSPGQRLETQYF. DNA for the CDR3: TGTGCCAGCAGCCCGGGACAGAGATTAGAGACCCAGTACTTC.

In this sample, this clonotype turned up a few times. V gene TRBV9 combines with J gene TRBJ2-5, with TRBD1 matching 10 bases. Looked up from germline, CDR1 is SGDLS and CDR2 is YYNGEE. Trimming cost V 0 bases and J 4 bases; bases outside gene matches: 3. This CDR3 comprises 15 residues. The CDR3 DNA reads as TGTGCCAGCAGCGTAGGTGGACAGGGGGTAGAGACCCAGTACTTC. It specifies CASSVGGQGVETQYF. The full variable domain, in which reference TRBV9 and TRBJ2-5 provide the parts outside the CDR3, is DSGVTQTPKHLITATGQRVTLRCSPRSGDLSVYWYQQSLDQGLQFLIQYYNGEERAKGNILERFSAQQFPDLHSELNLSSLELGDSALYFCASSVGGQGVETQYFGPGTRLLVL.

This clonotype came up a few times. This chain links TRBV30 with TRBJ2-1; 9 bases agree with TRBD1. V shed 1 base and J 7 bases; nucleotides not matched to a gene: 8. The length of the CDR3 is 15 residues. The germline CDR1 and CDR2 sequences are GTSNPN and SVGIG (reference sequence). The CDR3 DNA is TGTGCCTGGAGTGCGGCCGGGACAGGGAGGAATGAGCAGTTCTTC. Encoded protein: CAWSAAGTGRNEQFF. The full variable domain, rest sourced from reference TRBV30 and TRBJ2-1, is SQTIHQWPATLVQPVGSPLSLECTVEGTSNPNLYWYRQAAGRGLQLLFYSVGIGQISSEVPQNLSASRPQDRQFILSSKKLLLSDSGFYLCAWSAAGTGRNEQFFGPGTRLTVL.

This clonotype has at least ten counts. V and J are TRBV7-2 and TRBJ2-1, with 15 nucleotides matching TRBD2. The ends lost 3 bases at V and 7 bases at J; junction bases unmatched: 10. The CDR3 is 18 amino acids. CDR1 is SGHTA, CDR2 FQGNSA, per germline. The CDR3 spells CASSLRGPGTSGRNEQFF. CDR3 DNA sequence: TGTGCCAGCAGCTTGAGAGGTCCCGGGACTAGCGGGAGGAATGAGCAGTTCTTC.

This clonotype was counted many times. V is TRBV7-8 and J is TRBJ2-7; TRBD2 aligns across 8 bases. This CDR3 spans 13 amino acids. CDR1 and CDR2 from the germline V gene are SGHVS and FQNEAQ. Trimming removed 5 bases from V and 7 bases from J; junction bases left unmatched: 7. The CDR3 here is CASSHGRAVEQYF. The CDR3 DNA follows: TGTGCCAGCAGCCACGGGAGGGCCGTGGAGCAGTACTTC.

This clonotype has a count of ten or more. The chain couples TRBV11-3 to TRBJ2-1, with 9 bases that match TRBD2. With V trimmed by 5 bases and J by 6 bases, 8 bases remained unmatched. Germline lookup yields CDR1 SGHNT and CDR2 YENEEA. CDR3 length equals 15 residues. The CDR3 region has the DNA TGTGCCAGCAGCGTGCGGGAGGGGACTGTCAATGAGCAGTTCTTC. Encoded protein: CASSVREGTVNEQFF.